This T cell receptor (beta chain) is from a study of shared T cell receptors in the human thymus. The CDR3 is 15 amino acids. V gave up 6 bases and J gave up 4 bases, with 19 bases separating them. Germline loops: CDR1 MNHNS, CDR2 SASEGT. TCRdb keeps only in-frame clones here, not all; method: immunoSEQ multiplex PCR. The table lists 700,000 or so clones, 70% to 90% of them singletons. These data are also associated with another study on human thymus T cells. From that report: Immunologically healthy infants in Finland undergoing congenital heart defect surgery were the donors. The thymus tissue came from resections taken during corrective heart surgery.

The TCR comes from a girl less than two years old with a congenital heart defect. This chain links TRBV6-1 with TRBJ2-7; D might be TRBD1 (6 bases). Sequencing was done on a sample of thymocytes. DNA for the CDR3: TGTGCCAGCAGACCGGACAGCCACCCAACTTACGAGCAGTACTTC. It is translated as CASRPDSHPTYEQYF.